This TCR beta chain was captured in a study of blood T cell repertoires in COVID-19. Study-wide background: Some COVID-19 samples were acute and others convalescent; all came from the United States, Italy and Spain.

Original methodology: Quantification of nucleated cells was approximated via reference gene primer amplification. Assay used: immunoSEQ multiplex PCR; TCRdb lists only in-frame clones, some missing. That table furnishes V, J and clone size, whereas the DNA furnished D and trimming. The sample contains around 120,000 clones, 90% of which appear only once. This CDR3 is 16 amino acids long. V trimming: 6 bases; J trimming: 1 base; junction bases outside the gene matches: 11. Germline CDR1 and CDR2: MNHEY and SVGEGT. Sequencing was done on a sample of peripheral blood. The TCR originated in a human donor with active COVID-19. The donor label of this sample is uncertain. This chain uses TRBV6-2 or TRBV6-3 with TRBJ1-2; 7 nucleotides match TRBD1. Written as DNA, the CDR3 is TGTGCCAGCAGCCCCGGACAGGAAATACTTAACTATGGCTACACCTTC. Its protein product is CASSPGQEILNYGYTF.